This T cell receptor (beta chain) appears in the sequencing data of a study of OX40 agonist ivuxolimab in advanced cancers. Concerning this clone: What it binds is unknown.

Points from the study as a whole: Both blood CD4+ and CD8+ T cells showed clonal growth by week 6 at 0.1 to 3.0 mg/kg.

The table came from immunoSEQ multiplex PCR; TCRdb's copy has only in-frame clones and leaves some out. Of some 43,000 clones listed, around 90% are singletons. CDR1 is SGHNT and CDR2 is YENEEA in the germline V gene. The junction had 8 bases not matched to a gene; V was cut back by 5 bases and J by 4 bases. CDR3 length: 15 amino acids. Autoimmune disease history or systemic immunosuppression disqualified patients. The study sampled blood at baseline, cycle 4 day 1, and cycle 7 day 1. This specimen was CD4+ or CD8+ T cells sorted from blood, taken in a trial of the OX40 agonist ivuxolimab. The rearrangement joins TRBV11-3 to TRBJ2-5; 9 nucleotides agree with TRBD2. The sequence was collected from an adult with an advanced solid tumor such as melanoma, head and neck, liver or kidney cancer. This CDR3 reads CASSPPGLASETQYF. Here the CDR3 DNA reads TGTGCCAGCAGCCCACCGGGACTAGCCTCAGAGACCCAGTACTTC.